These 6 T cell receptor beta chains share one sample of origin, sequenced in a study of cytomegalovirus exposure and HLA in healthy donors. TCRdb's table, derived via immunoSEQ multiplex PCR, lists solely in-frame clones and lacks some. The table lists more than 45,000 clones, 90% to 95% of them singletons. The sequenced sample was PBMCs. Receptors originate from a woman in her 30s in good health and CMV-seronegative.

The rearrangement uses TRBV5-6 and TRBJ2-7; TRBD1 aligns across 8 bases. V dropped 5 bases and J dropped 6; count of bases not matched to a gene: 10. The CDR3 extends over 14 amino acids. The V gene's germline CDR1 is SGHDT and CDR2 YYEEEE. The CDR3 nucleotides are TGTGCCAGCAGGTCAGGGGGCATGGAACGCGAGCAGTACTTC. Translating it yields CASRSGGMEREQYF.

The CDR3 protein is CASSPGGPNTGELFF. CDR3 nucleotide sequence: TGTGCCAGCAGCCCCGGGGGGCCCAACACCGGGGAGCTGTTTTTT. This chain connects TRBV7-3 to TRBJ2-2, with a weak D call TRBD2 (7 bases). Between the trimmed V and J ends, which lost 5 bases and 2 bases, there was a span of 12 bases. CDR3 length equals 15 residues. The germline V gene encodes CDR1 SGHTA and CDR2 FQGTGA.

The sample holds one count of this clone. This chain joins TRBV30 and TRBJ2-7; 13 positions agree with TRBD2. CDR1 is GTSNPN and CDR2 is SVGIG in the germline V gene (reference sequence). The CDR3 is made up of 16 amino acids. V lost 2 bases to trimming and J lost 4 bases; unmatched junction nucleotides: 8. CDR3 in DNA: TGTGCCTGGAGTCCCTTACCGGGACTAGCGGGGTACGAGCAGTACTTC. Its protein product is CAWSPLPGLAGYEQYF.

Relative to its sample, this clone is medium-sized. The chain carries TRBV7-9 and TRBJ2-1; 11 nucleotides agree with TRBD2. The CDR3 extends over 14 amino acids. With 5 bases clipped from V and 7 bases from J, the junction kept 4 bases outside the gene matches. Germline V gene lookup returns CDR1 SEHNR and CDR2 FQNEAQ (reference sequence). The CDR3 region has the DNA TGTGCCAGCAGCACCTGGACTAGCGGGAATGAGCAGTTCTTC. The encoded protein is CASSTWTSGNEQFF.

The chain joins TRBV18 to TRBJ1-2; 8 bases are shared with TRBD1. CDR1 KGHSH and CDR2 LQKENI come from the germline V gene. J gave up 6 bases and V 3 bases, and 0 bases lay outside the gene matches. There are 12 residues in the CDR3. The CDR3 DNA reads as TGTGCCAGCTCACCGACAGGGGATGGCTACACCTTC. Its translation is CASSPTGDGYTF. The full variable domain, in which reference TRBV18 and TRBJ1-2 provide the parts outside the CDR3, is NAGVMQNPRHLVRRRGQEARLRCSPMKGHSHVYWYRQLPEEGLKFMVYLQKENIIDESGMPKERFSAEFPKEGPSILRIQQVVRGDSAAYFCASSPTGDGYTFGSGTRLTVV.

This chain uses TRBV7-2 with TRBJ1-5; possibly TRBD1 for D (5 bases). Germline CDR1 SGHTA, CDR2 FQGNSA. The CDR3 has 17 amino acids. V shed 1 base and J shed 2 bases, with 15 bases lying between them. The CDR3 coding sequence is TGTGCCAGCAGCTTAGTGGGGCGGGGCTCGGGCAATCAGCCCCAGCATTTT. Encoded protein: CASSLVGRGSGNQPQHF.